This TCR beta chain was recovered during a study of blood T cell repertoires in COVID-19. The data were produced by immunoSEQ multiplex PCR, yet TCRdb's version contains in-frame clones alone and is incomplete. The sample records around 82,000 clones, approximately 85% being singletons. Trimming cost V 4 bases and J 5 bases; bases outside gene matches: 16. Germline CDR1 is MGHRA and CDR2 is YSYEKL. There are 17 residues in the CDR3. The TCR was taken from a man aged 50 to 59 with COVID-19, enrolled during active disease. This chain links TRBV4-1 with TRBJ2-5, with 7 bases lining up with TRBD2. The material sequenced was peripheral blood. CDR3 bases: TGCGCCAGCAGCCCAGGGCGCGGACTGGCGGGAGCGGAGACCCAGTACTTC. Protein product: CASSPGRGLAGAETQYF.